Following are 27 T cell receptor beta chains from one sample sequenced in a study of blood T cell repertoires in COVID-19. The repertoire was sequenced with immunoSEQ multiplex PCR; TCRdb's copy has only in-frame clones and lacks some. Of some 150,000 clones detected, roughly 84% appear once; the ten largest clones hold about 2.6%. Sequencing was done on a sample of peripheral blood. The receptors come from a human donor with acute or convalescent COVID-19. The donor label of this sample is uncertain.

This clone was detected a few times. The genes are TRBV7-2 and TRBJ1-1, with 7 bases identical to TRBD1. This CDR3 contains 16 residues. The germline V gene has CDR1 SGHTA and CDR2 FQGNSA. V shed 3 bases, J shed 2 bases, and the junction held 9 bases outside the gene matches. CDR3 region: CASSFASTGANTEAFF. The CDR3 region has the DNA TGTGCCAGCAGCTTTGCCTCTACAGGGGCCAACACTGAAGCTTTCTTT. The entire variable domain, with the rest obtained from reference TRBV7-2 and TRBJ1-1, is as follows: GAGVSQSPSNKVTEKGKDVELRCDPISGHTALYWYRQSLGQGLEFLIYFQGNSAPDKSGLPSDRFSAERTGGSVSTLTIQRTQQEDSAVYLCASSFASTGANTEAFFGQGTRLTVV.

The chain couples TRBV6-2 or TRBV6-3 to TRBJ2-7; TRBD1 might be the D (6 bases). Trimming took off 0 bases at V and 0 bases at J, with 15 bases between the two ends. The CDR3 is 17 amino acids. Germline V gene lookup returns CDR1 MNHEY and CDR2 SVGEGT. As DNA, the CDR3 is TGTGCCAGCAGTTACTCCCGACAGGTCTCCCTCTCCTACGAGCAGTACTTC. This translates into CASSYSRQVSLSYEQYF.

The V call is TRBV4-3, the J call TRBJ2-3, with D maybe TRBD1 (7 bases). There are 15 residues in the CDR3. With 4 bases removed from V and 3 bases from J, the gap between germline ends came to 14 bases. Germline V lookup: CDR1 LGHNA, CDR2 YSLEER. The CDR3 reads CASSRDREVTDTQYF. CDR3 nucleotides: TGCGCCAGCAGCCGAGACAGGGAGGTTACAGATACGCAGTATTTT.

CDR3 nucleotides: TGTGCCACCAGTGATTCGGGTGGGGGCGGCAATCAGCCCCAGCATTTT. It codes for CATSDSGGGGNQPQHF. The V and J genes are TRBV24-1 and TRBJ1-5, with D possibly being TRBD1 (6 bases). Germline lookup yields CDR1 KGHDR and CDR2 SFDVKD. The CDR3 contains 16 residues. V shed 2 bases and J shed 2 bases, with 12 bases lying between them.

This clone has only a few counts. V gene TRBV11-3 combines with J gene TRBJ1-5; a weak D match, TRBD1 (5 bases). The V gene's germline CDR1 is SGHNT and CDR2 YENEEA. The CDR3 length is 16 residues. With 1 base removed from V and 4 bases from J, the gap between germline ends came to 14 bases. The CDR3 reads CASSLAGVTDNQPQHF. CDR3 in DNA: TGTGCCAGCAGCTTAGCTGGCGTGACAGATAATCAGCCCCAGCATTTT.

The chain employs TRBV6-1 and TRBJ2-7; a possible D gene is TRBD1 (6 bases). V dropped 2 bases and J dropped 2 bases, with 16 bases sitting between them. The CDR3 is 16 residues long. Germline CDR1 MNHNS, CDR2 SASEGT. CDR3 DNA: TGTGCCAGCAGTGAAACCCTCTGGGGGCTCACCTACGAGCAGTACTTC. The encoded protein is CASSETLWGLTYEQYF.

The V call is TRBV6-6, the J call TRBJ1-2; maybe TRBD1 (6 bases). Trimming shortened V by 0 bases and J by 3 bases, and 11 bases separated the two germline ends. Germline CDR1 MNHNY, CDR2 SVGAGI (reference sequence). CDR3 length equals 15 residues. CDR3 region: CASSYSVAGDYGYTF. In DNA, the CDR3 is TGTGCCAGCAGTTACTCGGTGGCAGGGGACTATGGCTACACCTTC.

V gene TRBV19 combines with J gene TRBJ2-7; D is perhaps TRBD1 (6 bases). Trimming shortened V by 7 bases and J by 3 bases, and 16 bases separated the two germline ends. CDR1 is LNHDA and CDR2 is SQIVND in the germline V gene (reference sequence). This CDR3 region has 14 residues. In DNA form, the CDR3 reads TGTGCCAGTAAAAACAGGGAATCGAACTACGAGCAGTACTTC. It specifies CASKNRESNYEQYF.

This clone was seen a few times. The CDR3 does not end in the conserved phenylalanine or tryptophan, so this is likely a read error. The limits of the CDR3 on the DNA are not certain, so only TCRdb's listed CDR3 is given. This chain uses TRBV30 with TRBJ1-1; the table's D call TRBD1 went unverified against the DNA. The CDR3 is 11 residues long, ends included. CDR1 and CDR2 (germline): GTSNPN, SVGIG (reference sequence). The CDR3 loop reads CAWSVPWATLL.

The rearrangement uses TRBV29-1 and TRBJ1-2, with TRBD1 matching over 8 bases. The CDR3 loop spans 15 amino acids. Germline values: CDR1 SQVTM, CDR2 ANQGSEA. Trimming at V came to 6 bases and at J to 3 bases, leaving 12 bases not matched to a gene. Written as DNA, the CDR3 is TGCAGCGTAGAAAAACTGGGACAGGCGTACTATGGCTACACCTTC. Translated: CSVEKLGQAYYGYTF. The variable domain in full, with the rest retrieved from reference TRBV29-1 and TRBJ1-2, is SAVISQKPSRDICQRGTSLTIQCQVDSQVTMMFWYRQQPGQSLTLIATANQGSEATYESGFVIDKFPISRPNLTFSTLTVSNMSPEDSSIYLCSVEKLGQAYYGYTFGSGTRLTVV.

The chain is built from TRBV19 and TRBJ2-2, with TRBD1 matching 8 bases. The CDR3 consists of 15 residues. CDR1 LNHDA and CDR2 SQIVND come from the germline V gene (reference sequence). The junction had 6 bases not matched to a gene; V was cut back by 4 bases and J by 5 bases. The CDR3 DNA follows: TGTGCCAGTAGTAAGACAGGGGTCGGGACCGGGGAGCTGTTTTTT. This gives the protein CASSKTGVGTGELFF.

V and J are TRBV12-3 or TRBV12-4 and TRBJ2-7; D is possibly TRBD1 (5 bases). Trimming shortened V by 3 bases and J by 2 bases, and 8 bases separated the two germline ends. The CDR3 loop spans 13 amino acids. CDR3: CASSFDSTYEQYF. Here the CDR3 DNA reads TGTGCCAGCAGTTTCGACAGCACCTACGAGCAGTACTTC.

The V call is TRBV11-2, the J call TRBJ2-3, with D tentatively TRBD2 (5 bases). V gave up 1 base and J gave up 4 bases, with 15 bases separating them. Looked up from germline, CDR1 is SGHAT and CDR2 is FQNNGV. This CDR3 is 16 amino acids long. The CDR3 sequence: CASSLVPGNFADTQYF. As DNA, the CDR3 is TGTGCCAGCAGCTTAGTCCCGGGGAATTTCGCAGATACGCAGTATTTT.

The V and J genes are TRBV28 and TRBJ2-1; 11 bases fit TRBD2. V was pared by 3 bases and J by 7 bases, with 8 bases of the junction left unmatched. The CDR3 covers 16 residues. Looked up from germline, CDR1 is MDHEN and CDR2 is SYDVKM. The CDR3 region is CASSLQRPSGGNEQFF. Here the CDR3 DNA reads TGTGCCAGCAGTTTGCAGAGGCCTAGCGGGGGGAATGAGCAGTTCTTC.

This clone has a handful of counts. The rearrangement links TRBV20-1 to TRBJ1-5; 7 nucleotides align to TRBD1. Trimming at V came to 3 bases and at J to 2 bases, leaving 7 bases not matched to a gene. This CDR3 has 15 residues. Germline CDR1 DFQATT, CDR2 SNEGSKA (reference sequence). The CDR3: CSASQGDLGNQPQHF. For the CDR3, the DNA is TGCAGTGCTAGTCAGGGGGATCTTGGCAATCAGCCCCAGCATTTT.

The chain carries TRBV5-1 and TRBJ1-2, with TRBD1 matching 8 bases. After removal of 5 bases from V and 7 bases from J, the junction contained 10 bases not matched to a gene. Germline CDR1 is SGHRS and CDR2 is YFSETQ. The CDR3 has 14 amino acids. For the CDR3, the DNA is TGCGCCAGCAGGGCAGGGGGCGCCGAGGTTGGCTACACCTTC. This gives the protein CASRAGGAEVGYTF.

This clone was detected only once. This rearrangement joins TRBV19 to TRBJ2-5; 13 nucleotides match TRBD2. CDR1 LNHDA and CDR2 SQIVND come from the germline V gene (reference sequence). The junction had 7 bases not matched to a gene; V was cut back by 6 bases and J by 3 bases. The CDR3 covers 16 residues. CDR3: CASRRSGTSGEETQYF. CDR3 nucleotide sequence: TGTGCCAGTAGGAGATCCGGGACTAGCGGGGAAGAGACCCAGTACTTC.

The gene calls are TRBV4-3 and TRBJ1-5; no firm D call. The CDR3 spans 15 residues. Germline V gene data show CDR1 as LGHNA and CDR2 as YSLEER. Trimming cost V 5 bases and J 6 bases, with 17 bases left between them. Here the CDR3 reads CASSEGVGFGQPQHF. CDR3 nucleotides: TGCGCCAGCAGCGAGGGTGTCGGGTTCGGTCAGCCCCAGCATTTT.

The chain employs TRBV2 and TRBJ1-6; possibly TRBD1 for D (5 bases). In germline, CDR1 is SNHLY, CDR2 FYNNEI. The V end was cut by 8 bases, the J end by 1 base, with 12 bases between. The CDR3 totals 15 residues. In nucleotides, the CDR3 is TGTGCCAGCGACTCGGGGGGGTCCTATAATTCACCCCTCCACTTT. Encoded protein: CASDSGGSYNSPLHF.

The chain recombines TRBV6-2 or TRBV6-3 with TRBJ1-5; 10 bases agree with TRBD1. Germline V gene data show CDR1 as MNHEY and CDR2 as SVGEGT. J gave up 5 bases and V 2 bases, and 9 bases lay outside the gene matches. The CDR3 is made up of 17 amino acids. CDR3 coding DNA: TGTGCCAGCAGTTACATCTACGGGACAGGGGTTTATCAGCCCCAGCATTTT. It translates to CASSYIYGTGVYQPQHF.

The V and J genes are TRBV7-9 and TRBJ2-1; 7 bases are a match to TRBD2. The CDR3 consists of 14 residues. The trim removed 5 bases at V and 8 bases at J, leaving 9 bases unmatched. Germline V gene lookup returns CDR1 SEHNR and CDR2 FQNEAQ (reference sequence). CDR3 in amino acids: CASSHWTAGDEQFF. The CDR3 DNA reads as TGTGCCAGCAGCCATTGGACGGCGGGGGATGAGCAGTTCTTC.

The chain links TRBV29-1 to TRBJ1-1; D is ambiguous. This CDR3 contains 10 residues. The V end was cut by 5 bases, the J end by 3 bases, with 4 bases between. Looked up from germline, CDR1 is SQVTM and CDR2 is ANQGSEA. The CDR3 bases are TGCAGCGTTTTATACACTGAAGCTTTCTTT. As protein: CSVLYTEAFF.

The CDR3 DNA sequence: TGTGCCACCAGTGAGGGGGGGGTATCGGATAATTCACCCCTCCACTTT. Encoded protein: CATSEGGVSDNSPLHF. The rearrangement joins TRBV24-1 to TRBJ1-6; a weak D match, TRBD1 (5 bases). V was clipped by 4 bases and J by 5 bases, with 14 bases between them. CDR1 is KGHDR and CDR2 is SFDVKD in the germline V gene. The CDR3 runs 16 residues.

The CDR3 nucleotides read TGTGCCAGTAGTATTTGGGCACCCGCCGAGAGGCCCCAGCATTTT. Encoded protein: CASSIWAPAERPQHF. J is TRBJ1-5 and V is TRBV19; D is ambiguous. This CDR3 has 15 residues. Germline CDR1 LNHDA, CDR2 SQIVND (reference sequence). Trimming left V 3 bases short and J 9 bases short, with 18 bases between. The variable domain in full, completed from reference TRBV19 and TRBJ1-5, reads DGGITQSPKYLFRKEGQNVTLSCEQNLNHDAMYWYRQDPGQGLRLIYYSQIVNDFQKGDIAEGYSVSREKKESFPLTVTSAQKNPTAFYLCASSIWAPAERPQHFGDGTRLSIL.

This sequence joins TRBV9 and TRBJ2-5, with 8 bases aligning to TRBD1. The length of the CDR3 is 15 residues. Losses at the gene ends were 1 base for V and 1 base for J; bases not matched to a gene: 3. CDR1 and CDR2 (germline): SGDLS, YYNGEE. The chain's CDR3 is CASSVWTGPQETQYF. The CDR3 nucleotides read TGTGCCAGCAGCGTATGGACAGGGCCCCAAGAGACCCAGTACTTC.

V is TRBV19 and J is TRBJ1-6; D unresolved. The CDR3 contains 14 residues. V was trimmed by 6 bases and J by 4 bases, leaving 10 bases between them. Germline-derived CDR1 and CDR2 are LNHDA and SQIVND (reference sequence). CDR3 in DNA: TGTGCCAGTAGCCGATCGCGTTATAATTCACCCCTCCACTTT. It codes for CASSRSRYNSPLHF.

The chain employs TRBV4-3 and TRBJ2-1, with 8 bases fitting TRBD2. The junction had 8 bases not matched to a gene; V was cut back by 4 bases and J by 0 bases. Germline CDR1 reads LGHNA; CDR2 reads YSLEER. The CDR3 spans 17 residues. The CDR3 loop reads CASSPRGLAGSYNEQFF. CDR3 coding DNA: TGCGCCAGCAGCCCCCGCGGGCTAGCGGGCTCCTACAATGAGCAGTTCTTC.